A selection of T cell receptor beta chains follows, all from one sample in a study of blood T cells in healthy people across ages. TCRdb called the 5' RACE reads again in MiXCR, with one record for every CDR3 protein. The sample lists 790,000 or so distinct CDR3 sequences; roughly three fifths were seen once. The specimen sequenced was blood. The receptors here all came from a man in his forties or fifties in good health. Both conserved end residues are trimmed from each CDR3.

TRBJ2-3,TRBV12-3/TRBV12-4,ASSPGTRVRADTQY
TRBJ2-3,TRBV2,ASVIRSDTQY
TRBJ2-3,TRBV4-1,ASSHGLGSTDTQY
TRBJ1-1,TRBV9,ASSRRPGTEAF
TRBJ2-3,TRBV29-1,SVVRGGTDTQY
TRBJ2-1,TRBV2,ASSATSGTYNEQF
TRBJ1-4,TRBV4-3,ASSQDQSGTNEKLF
TRBJ2-3,TRBV25-1,ASSHTGADTQY
TRBJ1-4,TRBV15,ATSSSIENEKLF
TRBJ2-3,TRBV11-2,ASSFRGTLAGSTDTQY
TRBJ2-7,TRBV29-1,SVEGALTGEQY
TRBJ2-3,TRBV3-1,ASSQEGERPDTQY
TRBJ2-6,TRBV30,AWYRGRLSSGANVLT
TRBJ2-3,TRBV6-2/TRBV6-3,ASRTASTDTQY
TRBJ2-7,TRBV6-2/TRBV6-3,ASSLLAPYEQY
TRBJ2-5,TRBV2,ASSEAPRGRGQETQY
TRBJ1-2,TRBV3-1,ASSLLEGSGYT
TRBJ1-2,TRBV5-1,ASSLDSTADGYT
TRBJ1-5,TRBV30,AWGDHSNQPQH
TRBJ2-1,TRBV11-2,ASSLDSRESSEQF
TRBJ2-6,TRBV5-1,ASSLRLRSTSGANVLT
TRBJ2-1,TRBV27,ASSLYGLAVDNEQF
TRBJ1-2,TRBV19,ASSLQLYGYT
-,TRBV20-1,SAIKPSEQY
TRBJ2-7,TRBV20-1,SARRQGSGEQY
TRBJ1-4,TRBV7-8,ASRLGQAGREKLF
TRBJ2-5,TRBV24-1,ATSDPARSEETQY
TRBJ1-1,TRBV29-1,SADRGTEAF
TRBJ2-1,TRBV4-2,ASSHEAGYNSYNEQF
TRBJ1-6,TRBV6-6,ASSYARQGGVSPLH
TRBJ2-7,TRBV5-1,ASSSTRQGAKAYEQY
TRBJ2-7,TRBV12-3/TRBV12-4,ASRISSGTTYEQY
TRBJ2-7,TRBV6-2/TRBV6-3,ASSYSGATYEQY
TRBJ1-1,TRBV4-1,ASSQERRLNTEAF
TRBJ2-3,TRBV6-1,ASTASGGYTDTQY
TRBJ1-1,TRBV20-1,SASETSSYMNTEAF
TRBJ2-3,TRBV6-5,ASSDGGGPSADAQY
TRBJ2-7,TRBV5-1,ASSVDRAGYEQY
TRBJ2-7,TRBV7-2,ASSASRTGDEQY
TRBJ2-5,TRBV7-2,ASSVDPRWETQY
TRBJ2-7,TRBV4-3,ASSLTSRGAEQY
TRBJ2-7,TRBV20-1,SAKDQGRNSYEQY
TRBJ2-5,TRBV5-1,ASTQDQGNEQY
TRBJ1-4,TRBV20-1,SARVVPRGTNEKLF
TRBJ2-3,TRBV29-1,TIGALASTDTQY
TRBJ1-5,TRBV12-3/TRBV12-4,ASSLMGRNQPQH
TRBJ2-5,TRBV6-5,ASSYAGTEETQY
TRBJ2-3,TRBV5-1,ASRAGGPTRTDTQY
TRBJ1-6,TRBV18,ASSPALNSPLH
TRBJ2-1,TRBV7-8,ASSFLRSGSLYNEQF
TRBJ2-3,TRBV20-1,SARALIDTQY
TRBJ2-7,TRBV6-5,ASSKLTGDDEQY
TRBJ1-4,TRBV15,ATSSEGLANEKLF
TRBJ2-5,TRBV25-1,AGSLNIGGRKQETQY